This TCR beta chain stems from a study of cytomegalovirus exposure and HLA in healthy donors. Trimming removed 2 bases from V and 7 bases from J; junction bases left unmatched: 9. Germline V gene lookup returns CDR1 LGHNA and CDR2 YNFKEQ. This CDR3 has 16 residues. Vbeta (60) and Jbeta (13) primers were used in the PCR. Sequenced by immunoSEQ multiplex PCR; TCRdb stores in-frame clones only, minus some. The table shows 150,000 or so clones, with roughly 80% occurring only once. This TCR was sampled from a woman aged 35 to 49 in good health and CMV-seronegative. The sequenced material came from PBMCs. The gene calls are TRBV4-2 and TRBJ2-1; TRBD2 matches at 9 bases. The chain's CDR3 is CASSQKGLAGANEQFF. In DNA, the CDR3 is TGTGCCAGCAGCCAAAAGGGGTTAGCGGGAGCGAATGAGCAGTTCTTC.